This TCR beta chain was recovered during a study of post-analysis software for immune sequencing data. As for the study in general: Patients had relapsing-remitting, secondary progressive or progressive-relapsing multiple sclerosis; some lacked subtype. General observations from the study: Multiple sclerosis was associated with a significant reduction in normalized Chao1 diversity relative to controls. Samples from one preparation batch, clustered by F measure, grouped strongly together.

Notes on this clonotype: Its antigen is not known.

The authors incorporated unique molecular identifiers into the TCR beta cDNA libraries. Out of roughly 0.85 to 10 million T cells, 470,000 or so cDNA molecules were generated. TCRdb recomputed calls from the PCR reads with MiXCR, one row per CDR3 protein. The data contain hundreds of thousands of distinct CDR3 sequences, 40% to 50% of them singletons. This TCR derives from a girl between 10 and 17 years old with multiple sclerosis. The sequenced sample consisted of blood.

The CDR3 DNA sequence: TGCAGTGCTAGTCCATTACCGTGGGGCGAGCAGTACTTC. The encoded protein is CSASPLPWGEQYF. This sequence joins TRBV20-1 and TRBJ2-5; D unresolved. TRBJ2-7 matches the DNA end more closely, so the J call is doubtful. The CDR3 contains 13 residues. Germline CDR1 reads DFQATT; CDR2 reads SNEGSKA (reference sequence).